A single sample is the source of the 32 T cell receptor beta chains below, sequenced in a study of PD-1 blockade in classical Hodgkin lymphoma. Sequenced by immunoSEQ multiplex PCR; TCRdb stores in-frame clones only, minus some. The sample records about 6,400 clones, about 78% being singletons. Patients all relapsed after autologous stem cell transplantation, and there was variation in brentuximab vedotin exposure. Negative magnetic selection isolated CD4+ T cells from thawed PBMCs. The sample in question was CD4+ T cells from blood, obtained at baseline. All receptors derive from a human donor with classical Hodgkin lymphoma.

This chain joins TRBV2 and TRBJ1-5, with a weak D call TRBD1 (6 bases). This CDR3 is built from 15 residues. Germline V gene sequence: CDR1 SNHLY, CDR2 FYNNEI. Trimming removed 7 bases from V and 3 bases from J, with 16 bases in between. CDR3 nucleotides: TGTGCCAGCATGGAGGACAGAGCGAACAATCAGCCCCAGCATTTT. Translation gives CASMEDRANNQPQHF.

This clone was recorded a few times. This chain joins TRBV7-8 and TRBJ1-2; 10 bases agree with TRBD1. Germline V gives CDR1 SGHVS, CDR2 FQNEAQ. The CDR3 runs 15 residues. V lost 5 bases, J lost 8 bases, and 11 bases stayed unmatched. The DNA for the CDR3 is TGTGCCAGCAGCCCTCGCCGGGACAGGGGTGGCGGCTACACCTTC. It yields the protein CASSPRRDRGGGYTF.

The chain has TRBV28 and TRBJ2-7, with D perhaps given as TRBD1 or TRBD2 (6 bases each). The V and J ends lost 7 bases and 3 bases respectively, with 10 bases between them. Germline CDR1 reads MDHEN; CDR2 reads SYDVKM. CDR3 size: 12 residues. The CDR3 sequence: CASTGAVYEQYF. In DNA form, the CDR3 reads TGTGCCAGCACGGGGGCCGTCTACGAGCAGTACTTC. Based on the CDR3 plus reference TRBV28 and TRBJ2-7, the full variable domain is DVKVTQSSRYLVKRTGEKVFLECVQDMDHENMFWYRQDPGLGLRLIYFSYDVKMKEKGDIPEGYSVSREKKERFSLILESASTNQTSMYLCASTGAVYEQYFGPGTRLTVT.

This CDR3 is CASSQVPSAIGEQYF. The CDR3 DNA follows: TGTGCCAGCAGCCAAGTCCCTAGCGCTATCGGAGAGCAGTACTTC. This rearrangement joins TRBV4-2 to TRBJ2-7; D perhaps matches TRBD2 (6 bases). Trimming took 1 base from V and 7 from J, leaving 17 bases between them. CDR3 length: 15 amino acids. CDR1 and CDR2 from the germline V gene are LGHNA and YNFKEQ.

The V gene is TRBV5-6, the J gene TRBJ1-5; D gene ambiguous. V lost 5 bases to trimming and J lost 0 bases, with 6 bases between them. CDR1 SGHDT and CDR2 YYEEEE come from the germline V gene. This CDR3 contains 13 residues. In nucleotides, the CDR3 is TGTGCCAGCAGTTCATATAGCAATCAGCCCCAGCATTTT. Its translation: CASSSYSNQPQHF.

The chain carries TRBV10-1 and TRBJ2-5; D perhaps matches TRBD1 (6 bases). CDR3 length equals 13 residues. Germline V CDR1 and CDR2: WNHNN, SYGVQD (reference sequence). Trimming took 5 bases from V and 3 from J, leaving 10 bases between them. As DNA, the CDR3 is TGCGCCAGCAGTCGGACAGTAAAAGAGACCCAGTACTTC. Translated, it gives CASSRTVKETQYF.

The chain is built from TRBV11-2 and TRBJ1-1; TRBD1 is a possible D gene (5 bases). Germline values: CDR1 SGHAT, CDR2 FQNNGV. V lost 3 bases and J 6 bases, leaving 17 bases between the germline ends. The CDR3 covers 15 residues. CDR3 residues: CASSFGGGGFAEAFF. The CDR3 nucleotides are TGTGCCAGCAGCTTTGGCGGGGGTGGGTTCGCTGAAGCTTTCTTT.

This chain joins TRBV7-2 and TRBJ2-5; 7 bases map to TRBD1. Trimming cost V 2 bases and J 1 base; bases outside gene matches: 16. CDR1 and CDR2 (germline): SGHTA, FQGNSA. The CDR3 length is 19 residues. CDR3 nucleotides: TGTGCCAGCAGCTTAAGGGGGCCGACAGAGGGCGGACGCCAAGAGACCCAGTACTTC. It specifies CASSLRGPTEGGRQETQYF.

The chain links TRBV6-5 to TRBJ2-4, with 9 bases fitting TRBD1. Germline V lookup: CDR1 MNHEY, CDR2 SVGAGI. Germline trimming cut 6 bases from V and 10 bases from J; bases unmatched to any gene: 7. The CDR3 runs 13 residues. The CDR3 region is CASSSGQGRIQYF. The CDR3 nucleotides read TGTGCCAGCAGCTCCGGACAGGGGAGGATTCAGTACTTC.

The V and J genes are TRBV11-3 and TRBJ2-1; 9 nucleotides align to TRBD2. This CDR3 is built from 15 residues. CDR1 is SGHNT and CDR2 is YENEEA in the germline V gene. V lost 5 bases to trimming and J lost 7 bases; unmatched junction nucleotides: 9. The CDR3 loop is CASSRSGGRYNEQFF. The CDR3 DNA reads TGTGCCAGCAGCCGTAGCGGGGGTCGTTATAATGAGCAGTTCTTC. The full variable domain, rest sourced from reference TRBV11-3 and TRBJ2-1, is EAGVVQSPRYKIIEKKQPVAFWCNPISGHNTLYWYLQNLGQGPELLIRYENEEAVDDSQLPKDRFSAERLKGVDSTLKIQPAELGDSAVYLCASSRSGGRYNEQFFGPGTRLTVL.

This chain joins TRBV5-6 and TRBJ1-6, with TRBD1 matching over 12 bases. Germline V CDR1 and CDR2: SGHDT, YYEEEE. V was pared by 4 bases and J by 11 bases, with 10 bases of the junction left unmatched. The CDR3 is 16 residues long. The DNA for the CDR3 is TGTGCCAGCAGCGCCCAGGGACAGGGGGCGTCGACACCCCTCCACTTT. Encoded protein: CASSAQGQGASTPLHF.

The V call is TRBV11-2, the J call TRBJ1-5; 9 bases line up with TRBD1. This CDR3 comprises 16 residues. The germline V gene encodes CDR1 SGHAT and CDR2 FQNNGV. With 5 bases clipped from V and 1 base from J, the junction kept 6 bases outside the gene matches. The CDR3 sequence: CASSPGTGRSNQPQHF. The CDR3 DNA sequence: TGTGCCAGCAGCCCCGGGACAGGGCGAAGCAATCAGCCCCAGCATTTT.

This clone showed up just a few times. The chain has TRBV9 and TRBJ1-2, with D possibly being TRBD1 (6 bases). This CDR3 is built from 12 residues. Trimming took off 6 bases at V and 5 bases at J, with 11 bases between the two ends. Germline lookup yields CDR1 SGDLS and CDR2 YYNGEE. DNA for the CDR3: TGTGCCAGCAATAGGGGGTTATATGGCTACACCTTC. Protein product: CASNRGLYGYTF.

The rearrangement joins TRBV11-2 to TRBJ1-1; D gene unclear. Looked up from germline, CDR1 is SGHAT and CDR2 is FQNNGV. Trimming took 1 base from V and 0 from J, leaving 12 bases between them. This CDR3 comprises 16 residues. The DNA of the CDR3 is TGTGCCAGCAGCTTAGGGAGGGCTCCGATGAACACTGAAGCTTTCTTT. It translates to CASSLGRAPMNTEAFF.

This clone was observed a handful of times. The chain links TRBV7-9 to TRBJ1-5, with D maybe TRBD1 (5 bases). The CDR3 is 14 amino acids. From germline, CDR1 is SEHNR and CDR2 FQNEAQ (reference sequence). Trimming removed 7 bases at V and 1 base at J, with 11 bases between. The CDR3 spells CASTGGGSNQPQHF. CDR3 bases: TGTGCCAGCACCGGTGGGGGAAGCAATCAGCCCCAGCATTTT.

J is TRBJ2-5 and V is TRBV6-1, with D possibly matching TRBD2 (5 bases). CDR1 is MNHNS and CDR2 is SASEGT in the germline V gene. V lost 2 bases to trimming and J lost 2 bases, with 9 bases between them. This CDR3 comprises 14 residues. CDR3 amino acids: CASSELSGQETQYF. In DNA, the CDR3 is TGTGCCAGCAGTGAACTGTCGGGGCAAGAGACCCAGTACTTC.

This chain uses TRBV12-5 with TRBJ1-5; the D is unclear. Germline loops: CDR1 LGHNT, CDR2 FRNRAP. The CDR3 length is 15 residues. V was shortened by 0 bases and J by 3 bases, with 9 bases between the two germline ends. Written as DNA, the CDR3 is TGTGCTAGTGGTTTGGTACTTCCCCCCAATCAGCCCCAGCATTTT. Protein sequence: CASGLVLPPNQPQHF.

CDR3 loop: CASSSSRDRANIQYF. The CDR3, as DNA: TGTGCCAGCAGCTCGTCCCGGGACAGGGCCAACATTCAGTACTTC. The chain employs TRBV11-1 and TRBJ2-4; 9 bases fit TRBD1. The CDR3 length is 15 residues. The ends lost 4 bases at V and 7 bases at J; junction bases unmatched: 8. CDR1 and CDR2 from the germline V gene are SGHAT and FQDESV (reference sequence).

The chain recombines TRBV6-5 with TRBJ2-1, with 11 nucleotides matching TRBD1. Trimming cost V 4 bases and J 5 bases; bases outside gene matches: 7. The CDR3 runs to 16 residues. CDR1 is MNHEY, CDR2 SVGAGI, per germline. The CDR3 protein is CASSSHGTGGNNEQFF. In nucleotides, the CDR3 is TGTGCCAGCAGTTCTCATGGGACAGGGGGAAACAATGAGCAGTTCTTC.

The chain links TRBV11-2 to TRBJ1-1; perhaps TRBD1 as D (5 bases). Trimming cost V 1 base and J 1 base, with 16 bases left between them. The CDR3 sequence is 17 residues long. CDR1 is SGHAT and CDR2 is FQNNGV in the germline V gene. The CDR3 loop reads CASSLAYRRGPNTEAFF. As DNA, the CDR3 is TGTGCCAGCAGCTTAGCCTATCGGCGGGGACCGAACACTGAAGCTTTCTTT.

The chain couples TRBV9 to TRBJ1-2; D is uncertain. Germline-derived CDR1 and CDR2 are SGDLS and YYNGEE. The CDR3 extends over 12 amino acids. Trimming stripped 4 bases from V and 7 bases from J, with 11 bases between. The CDR3 reads CASSPMKGGYTF. The CDR3 bases are TGTGCCAGCAGCCCCATGAAGGGTGGCTACACCTTC.

The genes are TRBV7-2 and TRBJ2-7, with D perhaps matching TRBD2 (5 bases). The CDR3 sequence is 15 residues long. Trimming took off 0 bases at V and 4 bases at J, with 13 bases between the two ends. Per germline, CDR1 SGHTA and CDR2 FQGNSA. The CDR3 DNA reads as TGTGCCAGCAGCTTAGCGGCTAGCCCGGTGTACGAGCAGTACTTC. Its protein product is CASSLAASPVYEQYF.

This rearrangement joins TRBV15 to TRBJ2-3, with 9 bases matching TRBD1. The CDR3 consists of 14 residues. Trimming took 5 bases from V and 5 from J; bases not matched to a gene: 5. Per germline, CDR1 LNHNV and CDR2 YYDKDF (reference sequence). CDR3 loop: CATSGGTGQDTQYF. DNA for the CDR3: TGTGCCACCAGCGGAGGGACAGGGCAAGATACGCAGTATTTT.

DNA for the CDR3: TGTGCCAGCAGCGTAGTATCGAGATATGAGCAGTTCTTC. Translated, it gives CASSVVSRYEQFF. The J gene is TRBJ2-1, the V gene TRBV9; D is ambiguous. The germline V gene encodes CDR1 SGDLS and CDR2 YYNGEE. The CDR3 runs 13 residues. V dropped 0 bases and J dropped 8 bases, with 9 bases sitting between them.

The chain carries TRBV7-9 and TRBJ2-1; either TRBD1 or TRBD2 may supply D (6 bases each). The germline gives CDR1 SEHNR, CDR2 FQNEAQ (reference sequence). This CDR3 has 15 amino acids. The germline V and J ends were trimmed by 1 base and 2 bases, with 9 bases remaining between them. CDR3 protein: CASSLEGGAYNEQFF. The CDR3 coding sequence is TGTGCCAGCAGCTTAGAGGGGGGCGCCTACAATGAGCAGTTCTTC.

The chain links TRBV11-3 to TRBJ1-1, with D perhaps TRBD1 (6 bases). Trimming removed 4 bases at V and 9 bases at J, with 15 bases between. CDR1 and CDR2 from the germline V gene are SGHNT and YENEEA. This CDR3 spans 13 amino acids. The DNA of the CDR3 is TGTGCCAGCAGCTCCCGTTCGACAGGAAAAGCTTTCTTT. Protein product: CASSSRSTGKAFF.

The chain recombines TRBV5-8 with TRBJ1-6; 7 bases are shared with TRBD1. V shed 4 bases, J shed 7 bases, and the junction held 5 bases outside the gene matches. This CDR3 spans 14 amino acids. CDR1 SGHTS and CDR2 YDEGEE come from the germline V gene. As DNA, the CDR3 is TGTGCCAGCAGCCCCGGGACAGTCAATTCACCCCTCCACTTT. Translation gives CASSPGTVNSPLHF.

The chain joins TRBV20-1 to TRBJ2-5; no clear D. CDR1 is DFQATT and CDR2 is SNEGSKA in the germline V gene (reference sequence). V lost 3 bases and J 3 bases, leaving 5 bases between the germline ends. The CDR3 contains 11 residues. Here the CDR3 reads CSARGKETQYF. The CDR3 bases are TGCAGTGCTAGGGGGAAAGAGACCCAGTACTTC.

The V gene is TRBV4-1, the J gene TRBJ2-7; TRBD1 matches 8 bases. CDR3 size: 15 residues. J was trimmed by 3 bases and V by 2 bases; bases with no gene match: 6. Germline CDR1 is MGHRA and CDR2 is YSYEKL. The CDR3 DNA is TGCGCCAGCAGCCAATACACAGGGGGAGTCTACGAGCAGTACTTC. It specifies CASSQYTGGVYEQYF.

This sequence joins TRBV5-5 and TRBJ2-7, with 8 nucleotides matching TRBD1. Per germline, CDR1 SGHKS and CDR2 YYEKEE (reference sequence). The junction had 6 bases not matched to a gene; V was cut back by 0 bases and J by 4 bases. The CDR3 has 15 residues. The CDR3 region has the DNA TGTGCCAGCAGCTTGGCCCAGGGGGCTGGATACGAGCAGTACTTC. Its protein is CASSLAQGAGYEQYF. The full variable domain, with the rest looked up from reference TRBV5-5 and TRBJ2-7, is DAGVTQSPTHLIKTRGQQVTLRCSPISGHKSVSWYQQVLGQGPQFIFQYYEKEERGRGNFPDRFSARQFPNYSSELNVNALLLGDSALYLCASSLAQGAGYEQYFGPGTRLTVT.

The gene calls are TRBV11-2 and TRBJ1-4, with TRBD1 matching 7 bases. Germline assignment: CDR1 SGHAT and CDR2 FQNNGV. The V gene end was trimmed by 2 bases and the J gene end by 0 bases; junction bases not matched to a gene: 6. This CDR3 spans 17 amino acids. This CDR3 is CASSLRRRGTTNEKLFF. For the CDR3, the DNA is TGTGCCAGCAGCTTACGGCGCAGGGGGACAACTAATGAAAAACTGTTTTTT.

The chain couples TRBV7-9 to TRBJ2-1; D is uncertain. The CDR3 is made up of 11 amino acids. The V end lost 4 bases, the J end lost 12 bases, and 10 bases lay between the germline ends. Per germline, CDR1 SEHNR and CDR2 FQNEAQ (reference sequence). For the CDR3, the DNA is TGTGCCAGCAGCTCCAGTAGCTGGCAGTTCTTC. This translates into CASSSSSWQFF. The entire variable domain, with the rest obtained from reference TRBV7-9 and TRBJ2-1, is as follows: DTGVSQNPRHKITKRGQNVTFRCDPISEHNRLYWYRQTLGQGPEFLTYFQNEAQLEKSRLLSDRFSAERPKGSFSTLEIQRTEQGDSAMYLCASSSSSWQFFGPGTRLTVL.